The 10 T cell receptor beta chains reported below all come from one sample, sequenced in a study of beta chain features in type 1 diabetes. Expressed TCRB transcripts were sequenced, since all the RNA that had been isolated was reverse transcribed. Data came from immunoSEQ multiplex PCR; TCRdb stores just in-frame clones and leaves some out. The repertoire includes 400,000 to 450,000 clones, 11% to 15% of them detected once, and roughly 0.036% sits in the top ten. The sequenced sample was naive CD4+ T cells from blood. Receptor source: a man younger than 40 in good health.

This clone was seen a few times. The chain has TRBV5-4 and TRBJ1-1; D gene uncertain. CDR3 length equals 15 residues. The germline gives CDR1 SGHNT, CDR2 YYREEE (reference sequence). Trimming removed 3 bases at V and 0 bases at J, with 12 bases between. CDR3 nucleotides: TGTGCCAGCAGCTGGGTCGATCGGATGAACACTGAAGCTTTCTTT. Protein: CASSWVDRMNTEAFF.

The chain joins TRBV28 to TRBJ2-7, with 8 bases aligning to TRBD2. The J segment lost 4 bases and the V segment lost 10 bases, leaving 9 bases of the junction unmatched. Germline CDR1 MDHEN, CDR2 SYDVKM. The length of the CDR3 is 13 residues. CDR3 DNA: TGTGCCACCTCGGGGACTAGGCCTTACGAGCAGTACGTC. It codes for CATSGTRPYEQYV.

The chain links TRBV19 to TRBJ2-5; TRBD2 is a possible D gene (6 bases). Deletions cut 4 bases from V and 7 bases from J, with 13 bases between. Germline CDR1 is LNHDA and CDR2 is SQIVND (reference sequence). The CDR3 totals 13 residues. CDR3 region: CASSKAEGGTQYF. The DNA for the CDR3 is TGTGCCAGTAGTAAGGCGGAGGGTGGGACCCAGTACTTC.

The table lists this clone with many counts. V and J are TRBV7-2 and TRBJ2-3; D not certain. Germline values: CDR1 SGHTA, CDR2 FQGNSA. Deletions cut 2 bases from V and 3 bases from J, with 12 bases between. The CDR3 extends over 15 amino acids. The CDR3: CASSLRRLRTDTQYF. The CDR3 DNA is TGTGCCAGCAGCTTACGCAGGCTCAGGACAGATACGCAGTATTTT.

This clone was counted between two and nine times. The chain uses TRBV7-8 and TRBJ2-3, with D unresolved. The CDR3 is made up of 14 amino acids. Germline V lookup: CDR1 SGHVS, CDR2 FQNEAQ. With 1 base removed from V and 6 bases from J, the gap between germline ends came to 11 bases. CDR3 nucleotide sequence: TGTGCCAGCAGCTTAGTCGGCATGGGCGATACGCAGTATTTT. Amino acids: CASSLVGMGDTQYF.

V is TRBV29-1 and J is TRBJ2-7; 7 bases match TRBD2. Trimming at V came to 4 bases and at J to 4 bases, leaving 10 bases not matched to a gene. The CDR3 extends over 14 amino acids. CDR1 and CDR2 (germline): SQVTM, ANQGSEA. In nucleotides, the CDR3 is TGCAGCGTTGGGAGAAGGGGAGGGGATTACGAGCAGTACTTC. It yields the protein CSVGRRGGDYEQYF.

Only a few counts were recorded for this clone. DNA of the CDR3: TGCAGCGCCCGAAATCTACGGTTCCACACTGAAGCTTTCTTT. Protein sequence: CSARNLRFHTEAFF. The V call is TRBV29-1, the J call TRBJ1-1; unclear D gene. The germline CDR1 and CDR2 sequences are SQVTM and ANQGSEA. This CDR3 region has 14 residues. V was clipped by 7 bases and J by 3 bases, with 18 bases between them.

This clone came up a few times. This chain links TRBV5-1 with TRBJ2-1, with 9 nucleotides matching TRBD2. V dropped 0 bases and J dropped 9; count of bases not matched to a gene: 4. Germline CDR1 is SGHRS and CDR2 is YFSETQ. The CDR3 spans 14 residues. The CDR3 DNA is TGCGCCAGCAGCTTGGTGGCGGGAGGGGGTGAGCAGTTCTTC. Residues: CASSLVAGGGEQFF.

This chain connects TRBV5-1 to TRBJ1-6, with D possibly being TRBD1 (5 bases). CDR3 length: 15 residues. Germline CDR1 is SGHRS and CDR2 is YFSETQ. V lost 4 bases and J lost 8, with 16 bases in between. CDR3 sequence (DNA): TGCGCCAGCAGCGGTGAGGGGTCGAGGGATTCACCCCTCCACTTT. The encoded protein is CASSGEGSRDSPLHF.

V is TRBV5-6 and J is TRBJ2-3; perhaps TRBD1 as D (7 bases). Germline values: CDR1 SGHDT, CDR2 YYEEEE. Deletions cut 4 bases from V and 6 bases from J, with 12 bases between. The CDR3 has 13 residues. The CDR3 region has the DNA TGTGCCAGCAGCGCACAGGGGAGGGATACGCAGTATTTT. Translated, it gives CASSAQGRDTQYF. Supplemented by reference TRBV5-6 and TRBJ2-3, the full variable domain reads DAGVTQSPTHLIKTRGQQVTLRCSPKSGHDTVSWYQQALGQGPQFIFQYYEEEERQRGNFPDRFSGHQFPNYSSELNVNALLLGDSALYLCASSAQGRDTQYFGPGTRLTVL.